This T cell receptor beta chain was retrieved from a study of cytomegalovirus exposure and HLA in healthy donors. Note on this clone: Its matching antigen is unknown.

In germline, CDR1 is SNHLY, CDR2 FYNNEI. V lost 5 bases and J lost 2, with 10 bases in between. This CDR3 is built from 14 residues. Study results and limitations: Specificity of a few CMV-associated chains for CMV antigens was verified in vitro. V segments that were indistinguishable, TRBV6-2 and TRBV6-3 among them, were omitted from analysis. Later analysis showed most CMV-associated TCR beta chains appearing HLA-restricted.

The PCR was carried out with 60 Vbeta primers and 13 Jbeta primers. The repertoire was sequenced with immunoSEQ multiplex PCR; TCRdb's copy has only in-frame clones and lacks some. The sample lists more than 95,000 clones, about three quarters occurring once. The chain uses TRBV2 and TRBJ1-3; maybe TRBD1 (6 bases). The clonotype comes from a woman aged 60-75 years in good health and CMV-seropositive. The sample consisted of PBMCs. The CDR3 sequence: CASSTGNPGNTIYF. The CDR3 DNA reads TGTGCCAGCAGTACAGGGAACCCTGGAAACACCATATATTTT. The whole variable domain, remainder taken from reference TRBV2 and TRBJ1-3, is EPEVTQTPSHQVTQMGQEVILRCVPISNHLYFYWYRQILGQKVEFLVSFYNNEISEKSEIFDDQFSVERPDGSNFTLKIRSTKLEDSAMYFCASSTGNPGNTIYFGEGSWLTVV.